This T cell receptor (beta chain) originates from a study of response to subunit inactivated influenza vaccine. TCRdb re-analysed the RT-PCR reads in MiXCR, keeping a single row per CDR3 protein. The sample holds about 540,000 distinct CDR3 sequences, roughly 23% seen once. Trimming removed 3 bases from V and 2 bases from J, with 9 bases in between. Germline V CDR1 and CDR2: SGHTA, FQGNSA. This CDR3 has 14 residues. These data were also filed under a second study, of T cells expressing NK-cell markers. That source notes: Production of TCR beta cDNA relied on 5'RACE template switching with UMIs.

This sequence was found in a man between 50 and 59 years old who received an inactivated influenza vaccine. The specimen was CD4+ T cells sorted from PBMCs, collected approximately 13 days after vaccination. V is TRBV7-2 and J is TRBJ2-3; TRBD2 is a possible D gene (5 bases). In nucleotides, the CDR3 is TGTGCCAGCAGCTTTGAGCGGTCCACAGATACGCAGTATTTT. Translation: CASSFERSTDTQYF.